The 13 T cell receptor beta chains given below trace back to one sample, sequenced in a study of blood T cell repertoires in COVID-19. Only in-frame clones appear in the TCRdb table, and some are missing; sequencing was by immunoSEQ multiplex PCR. The sample includes tens of thousands of clones, approximately 80% of them seen just once. Sequenced material: peripheral blood. Receptors originate from a woman aged 70-85 years with COVID-19, enrolled during active disease.

V gene TRBV9 combines with J gene TRBJ2-6; D might be TRBD1 (6 bases). The ends were cut back, 3 bases at V and 2 bases at J, with 12 bases in the middle. The CDR3 contains 16 residues. The germline CDR1 and CDR2 sequences are SGDLS and YYNGEE. The CDR3 coding sequence is TGTGCCAGCAGCGGCTACAGGGAGCCTGGGGCCAACGTCCTGACTTTC. This translates into CASSGYREPGANVLTF.

This clone was detected once. This rearrangement joins TRBV19 to TRBJ1-3; D is possibly TRBD1 (5 bases). Germline lookup yields CDR1 LNHDA and CDR2 SQIVND (reference sequence). This CDR3 comprises 16 residues. Trimming shortened V by 2 bases and J by 4 bases, and 15 bases separated the two germline ends. The CDR3 loop is CASSIRGGLSGNTIYF. CDR3 in DNA: TGTGCCAGTAGTATACGGGGGGGATTGAGCGGAAACACCATATATTTT.

A few counts support this clone. This chain links TRBV6-2 or TRBV6-3 with TRBJ2-4, with TRBD2 matching over 13 bases. Germline assignment: CDR1 MNHEY and CDR2 SVGEGT. The CDR3 length is 16 residues. V trimming: 4 bases; J trimming: 1 base; junction bases outside the gene matches: 1. The CDR3 protein is CASSWTSGSAKNIQYF. CDR3 in DNA: TGTGCCAGCAGTTGGACTAGCGGGAGCGCCAAAAACATTCAGTACTTC.

V gene TRBV20-1 combines with J gene TRBJ1-1; D may be TRBD1 (5 bases). From germline, CDR1 is DFQATT and CDR2 SNEGSKA (reference sequence). The CDR3 totals 11 residues. Trimming removed 6 bases from V and 7 bases from J, with 12 bases in between. CDR3 region: CSAEGNDEAFF. CDR3 nucleotide sequence: TGCAGTGCGGAGGGGAATGATGAAGCTTTCTTT.

This clone has only one observation. This chain uses TRBV5-4 with TRBJ2-5; TRBD1 might be the D (6 bases). Trimming stripped 1 base from V and 1 base from J, with 8 bases between. Germline V lookup: CDR1 SGHNT, CDR2 YYREEE (reference sequence). The CDR3 has 14 residues. DNA of the CDR3: TGTGCCAGCAGCTTGAGGACAGCCCAAGAGACCCAGTACTTC. Protein product: CASSLRTAQETQYF.

This chain's CDR3 is CASSESLAGGRETQYF. CDR3 bases: TGTGCCAGCAGTGAAAGTCTCGCGGGGGGGCGGGAGACCCAGTACTTC. This chain uses TRBV25-1 with TRBJ2-5; 9 nucleotides align to TRBD2. This CDR3 contains 16 residues. The ends lost 2 bases at V and 5 bases at J; junction bases unmatched: 9. Germline CDR1 is MGHDK and CDR2 is SYGVNS.

V and J are TRBV5-1 and TRBJ1-3, with a tentative D call TRBD1 (5 bases). This CDR3 is built from 16 residues. Deletions cut 4 bases from V and 0 bases from J, with 14 bases between. Germline CDR1 reads SGHRS; CDR2 reads YFSETQ. The CDR3 protein is CASSNDPTGSGNTIYF. CDR3 sequence (DNA): TGCGCCAGCAGCAACGACCCCACAGGCTCTGGAAACACCATATATTTT.

This clone has just a few counts. The chain employs TRBV2 and TRBJ1-4; D is perhaps TRBD1 (5 bases). V was shortened by 8 bases and J by 3 bases, with 13 bases between the two germline ends. This CDR3 contains 14 residues. Germline V gives CDR1 SNHLY, CDR2 FYNNEI. Written as DNA, the CDR3 is TGTGCCAGCGAAAGGGGCGCGGCTAATGAAAAACTGTTTTTT. Residues: CASERGAANEKLFF. The whole variable domain, remainder taken from reference TRBV2 and TRBJ1-4, is EPEVTQTPSHQVTQMGQEVILRCVPISNHLYFYWYRQILGQKVEFLVSFYNNEISEKSEIFDDQFSVERPDGSNFTLKIRSTKLEDSAMYFCASERGAANEKLFFGSGTQLSVL.

The chain joins TRBV11-2 to TRBJ1-2; possibly TRBD1 for D (6 bases). The V gene's germline CDR1 is SGHAT and CDR2 FQNNGV. The CDR3 covers 14 residues. The ends were cut back, 6 bases at V and 0 bases at J, with 11 bases in the middle. The CDR3 sequence: CASRQDRPNYGYTF. CDR3 DNA sequence: TGTGCCAGCAGACAGGACAGACCTAACTATGGCTACACCTTC.

The chain is built from TRBV5-6 and TRBJ1-5; D gene unclear. Germline V CDR1 and CDR2: SGHDT, YYEEEE. The CDR3 is 13 residues long. Between the trimmed V and J ends, which lost 4 bases and 5 bases, there was a span of 10 bases. The CDR3 loop is CASSREPDQPQHF. CDR3 in DNA: TGTGCCAGCAGCCGGGAGCCCGATCAGCCCCAGCATTTT.

The chain couples TRBV27 to TRBJ2-1; TRBD2 matches at 14 bases. The CDR3 has 15 residues. The junction had 5 bases not matched to a gene; V was cut back by 10 bases and J by 3 bases. The V gene's germline CDR1 is MNHEY and CDR2 SMNVEV (reference sequence). The CDR3 spells CATGLAGGRYNEQFF. The CDR3 DNA sequence: TGTGCCACCGGACTAGCGGGAGGCCGCTACAATGAGCAGTTCTTC.

The rearrangement links TRBV5-8 to TRBJ1-6; 7 bases map to TRBD1. This CDR3 has 15 amino acids. Germline CDR1 is SGHTS and CDR2 is YDEGEE. With V trimmed by 7 bases and J by 3 bases, 7 bases remained unmatched. The DNA of the CDR3 is TGTGCCAGCCCGACAGGGAACCTCTATAATTCACCCCTCCACTTT. This codes for CASPTGNLYNSPLHF.

The rearrangement links TRBV5-1 to TRBJ2-7; 7 bases line up with TRBD1. Germline CDR1 is SGHRS and CDR2 is YFSETQ. J was trimmed by 6 bases and V by 7 bases; bases with no gene match: 16. The CDR3 length is 15 residues. The chain's CDR3 is CASSQTGKSSSEQYF. The CDR3 DNA is TGCGCCAGCTCCCAGACAGGGAAAAGCAGTAGCGAGCAGTACTTC.